The clone carrying this T cell receptor (beta chain) was detected only a few times. Compared with germline, one end of the junction differs, possibly owing to a read error. This record belongs to a study of tumor-infiltrating lymphocytes in primary liver carcinoma. In the study overall: The neoplasms were of stage T1-T3 N0M0, with dimensions of 4.2 to 10 cm across.

A primer in the constant region served to generate TCR beta cDNA from approximately 460 ng of total RNA. Slightly modified ARM-PCR served as the procedure for the TCR beta libraries. These libraries came from three rounds of nested multiplex PCR. With TRBV1-TRBV30 forward primers and a C-beta reverse primer, the first two PCR rounds were run for nine to eleven cycles each. TCRdb analysed the multiplex PCR reads with MiXCR anew, one entry per CDR3 protein. The sample gives hundreds of thousands of distinct CDR3 sequences, 58% of which show up once; about 18% is in the top ten. In germline, CDR1 is SGHDT, CDR2 YYEEEE. This CDR3 has 14 residues. Unsorted whole blood supplied the RNA, and germline DNA was extracted too.

The V call is TRBV5-6, the J call TRBJ2-4; 12 bases fit TRBD1. The receptor's source is a woman younger than 45 with primary liver carcinoma and hepatitis B virus infection. The sequenced material came from peripheral blood. The CDR3 here is CAGSWGQGANIQYF. The CDR3 nucleotides read TGTGCCGGCAGCTGGGGACAGGGGGCGAACATTCAGTACTTC.